This T cell receptor beta chain was identified in a study of CD8 T cells in Susac syndrome. RNA was extracted with the RNeasy kit, and a quantity of roughly 0.5 to 1 ug was reverse transcribed using random hexamers. An immunoSEQ multiplex PCR amplified TCR beta CDR3 over 54 Vbeta and 13 Jbeta. TCRdb re-derived calls from the immunoSEQ multiplex PCR reads in MiXCR, one entry per CDR3 protein. The profile shows under 200,000 distinct CDR3 sequences, 85% to 95% of them singletons. Sequencing of TCR beta covered CD8+ and CD4+ T cells obtained from blood. Sample: CD8+ T cells from PBMCs. The TCR sequence derives from a human donor with multiple sclerosis.

CDR3 residues: CASSAGAGENIQYF. The DNA for the CDR3 is TGTGCCAGCAGCGCCGGGGCAGGGGAAAACATTCAGTACTTC. This chain connects TRBV13 to TRBJ2-4, with D maybe TRBD1 (6 bases). From germline, CDR1 is PRHDT and CDR2 FYEKMQ (reference sequence). Trimming cost V 5 bases and J 5 bases, with 13 bases left between them. The CDR3 is made up of 14 amino acids.